The clone carrying this T cell receptor (beta chain) was picked up many times. Its specificity is unknown. The data originate from a study of regulatory T cells in long-lasting Graves disease. General study points: Newly diagnosed Graves' patients had higher TCR diversity than persistent ones.

The time point is: newly diagnosed GD, antithyroid drugs for less than 3 months. Construction of the TCR library relied on RNA isolated from PBMCs. Per American Thyroid Association guidelines, Graves' disease was diagnosed. Losses at the gene ends were 6 bases for V and 3 bases for J; bases not matched to a gene: 2. The length of the CDR3 is 12 residues. Germline V gene data show CDR1 as MNHNS and CDR2 as SASEGT. Library construction for TCR beta used iRepertoire HTBI primers and Arm-PCR of CDR3 regions. TCRdb re-analysed the multiplex PCR reads in MiXCR, keeping a single row per CDR3 protein. The table records around 420,000 distinct CDR3 sequences, over 14% of them present only once. These data also featured in a second study, about T cells in Graves' hyperthyroidism and ophthalmopathy.

The origin of this receptor is a woman aged 40 to 50 with Graves disease. The rearrangement uses TRBV6-1 and TRBJ2-7, with TRBD1 identical over 7 bases. Here the sequenced sample was peripheral blood mononuclear cells (PBMCs), taken at new diagnosis, from a patient treated with antithyroid drugs. The chain's CDR3 is CASSNRGYEQYF. For the CDR3, the DNA is TGTGCCAGCAGCAACAGGGGCTACGAGCAGTACTTC.